The 12 T cell receptor beta chains below were found in one sample sequenced in a study of chemoradiotherapy in HPV16-positive cancers. Libraries were prepared by immunoSEQ multiplex PCR; TCRdb keeps only in-frame clonotypes and omits some of them. The profile shows approximately 23,000 clones, 73% of them singletons. Sampling took place from a patient who underwent chemoradiotherapy. These TCRs come from a human donor with HPV-associated anogenital cancer.

As for this clone: Mismatch with germline at one junction end may stem from a read error. The gene calls are TRBV5-4 and TRBJ2-6; D ambiguous. The CDR3 has 13 residues. Per the germline V gene, CDR1 is SGHNT and CDR2 is YYREEE (reference sequence). The CDR3 DNA reads TGTTCCAGCACAGACTCTGGGGCCAACGTCCTGACTTTC. It is translated as CSSTDSGANVLTF.

J is TRBJ1-2 and V is TRBV28; 8 bases line up with TRBD1. CDR3 length equals 14 residues. Germline V lookup: CDR1 MDHEN, CDR2 SYDVKM. V shed 5 bases, J shed 8 bases, and the junction held 10 bases outside the gene matches. The CDR3 spells CASSQGQDGVGYTF. CDR3 DNA sequence: TGTGCCAGCAGTCAGGGACAGGACGGCGTAGGCTACACCTTC.

The chain carries TRBV19 and TRBJ1-1; TRBD1 agrees at 7 bases. This CDR3 has 14 amino acids. Germline lookup yields CDR1 LNHDA and CDR2 SQIVND (reference sequence). After removal of 5 bases from V and 7 bases from J, the junction contained 10 bases not matched to a gene. The CDR3 DNA reads TGTGCCAGTAGTCCTCGTGACAGGGTTGGTGAAGCTTTCTTT. Translation: CASSPRDRVGEAFF.

The chain combines TRBV30 with TRBJ1-2; D call uncertain. The V gene's germline CDR1 is GTSNPN and CDR2 SVGIG (reference sequence). V lost 0 bases and J lost 8, with 10 bases in between. The CDR3 length is 12 residues. In nucleotides, the CDR3 is TGTGCCTGGAGTGTCTTGGGTATGGGCTACACCTTC. The encoded protein is CAWSVLGMGYTF.

V gene TRBV10-3 combines with J gene TRBJ1-4; the D is unclear. Germline V lookup: CDR1 ENHRY, CDR2 SYGVKD. CDR3 length: 15 residues. The V end was cut by 6 bases, the J end by 4 bases, with 15 bases between. CDR3 DNA: TGTGCCATCAGGGTTGACCCGTTTGATAATGAAAAACTGTTTTTT. Translating gives CAIRVDPFDNEKLFF.

J is TRBJ2-5 and V is TRBV4-1; 8 nucleotides match TRBD1. Germline CDR1 is MGHRA and CDR2 is YSYEKL. The CDR3 runs to 17 residues. The V segment lost 0 bases and the J segment 5 bases; nucleotides outside the gene matches: 11. The CDR3 DNA reads TGCGCCAGCAGCCAAGATCCACCCCGACAGGGGTCGGAGACCCAGTACTTC. Its protein product is CASSQDPPRQGSETQYF.

The chain employs TRBV21-1 and TRBJ2-2; the D call TRBD1 from the table was never checked on the DNA. TRBV21-1 is a known pseudogene. This CDR3 comprises 17 residues. CDR3 residues: CASSKESHRGRGGELFF. In DNA form, the CDR3 reads TGTGCCAGCAGCAAAGAGTCCCACAGGGGTAGGGGCGGGGAGCTGTTTTTT.

Written as DNA, the CDR3 is TGTGCCAGCAGTGAAGACGGCACAGATACGCAGTATTTT. Translation gives CASSEDGTDTQYF. The rearrangement links TRBV6-1 to TRBJ2-3, with D unclear. The CDR3 has 13 amino acids. Trimming cost V 1 base and J 1 base, with 3 bases left between them. Looked up from germline, CDR1 is MNHNS and CDR2 is SASEGT.

The chain uses TRBV28 and TRBJ1-1; D may be TRBD1 (5 bases). CDR1 MDHEN and CDR2 SYDVKM come from the germline V gene. The CDR3 is made up of 14 amino acids. The V gene lost 2 bases and the J gene lost 3 bases, with 10 bases spanning the gap. The DNA for the CDR3 is TGTGCCAGCAGTTTAGGGGGGGGTGACACTGAAGCTTTCTTT. It codes for CASSLGGGDTEAFF.

V and J are TRBV4-1 and TRBJ2-1; D gene uncertain. Germline CDR1 reads MGHRA; CDR2 reads YSYEKL. V lost 0 bases and J 6 bases, leaving 9 bases between the germline ends. There are 14 residues in the CDR3. CDR3 nucleotide sequence: TGCGCCAGCAGCCAAGAAGTTCGGTCCAATGAGCAGTTCTTC. Translated, it gives CASSQEVRSNEQFF.

The V gene is TRBV27, the J gene TRBJ2-2; 8 positions match TRBD1. V was clipped by 5 bases and J by 5 bases; unmatched bases: 10. Germline V CDR1 and CDR2: MNHEY, SMNVEV (reference sequence). The CDR3 contains 16 residues. CDR3 sequence (DNA): TGTGCCAGCAGTCTTAGCACAGGGGGAAGGACCGGGGAGCTGTTTTTT. Its translation: CASSLSTGGRTGELFF.

This chain links TRBV2 with TRBJ2-1; the D is unclear. There are 13 residues in the CDR3. From germline, CDR1 is SNHLY and CDR2 FYNNEI. Trimming cost V 5 bases and J 4 bases, with 9 bases left between them. CDR3 in amino acids: CASSPDPYNEQFF. The CDR3 nucleotides are TGTGCCAGCAGTCCCGACCCGTACAATGAGCAGTTCTTC.